These 24 T cell receptor beta chains originate from one sample sequenced in a study of kidney transplant recipient with SARS-CoV-2 infection. TCRdb used MiXCR to reprocess the reads, holding one entry per CDR3 protein. This sample has 250,000 or so distinct CDR3 sequences, with more than 25% found just once. The sequences come from a blood sample, collected at baseline and on roughly day 110 from a kidney transplant recipient. All receptors come from a male patient between 25 and 39 years old who had COVID-19 and was a kidney transplant recipient. A share of the T cells may be of graft donor origin.

About this clonotype itself: This clone may be a read error of a much larger clone one base away. The V call is TRBV19, the J call TRBJ1-2; D gene ambiguous. The V gene's germline CDR1 is LNHDA and CDR2 SQIVND (reference sequence). The CDR3 is 17 residues long. CDR3 in DNA: TGTGCCGGTAGTGAGACGGAGACAAATCGAAAGACCTATGGCTACACCTTC. Translation gives CAGSETETNRKTYGYTF. The whole variable domain, remainder taken from reference TRBV19 and TRBJ1-2, is DGGITQSPKYLFRKEGQNVTLSCEQNLNHDAMYWYRQDPGQGLRLIYYSQIVNDFQKGDIAEGYSVSREKKESFPLTVTSAQKNPTAFYLCAGSETETNRKTYGYTFGSGTRLTVV.

CDR3 protein: CASSPVGTVHYNEQFF. DNA of the CDR3: TGTGCCAGCAGCCCGGTAGGGACAGTCCATTACAATGAGCAGTTCTTC. This chain links TRBV7-3 with TRBJ2-1, with 7 bases identical to TRBD1. There are 16 residues in the CDR3. J was trimmed by 4 bases and V by 5 bases; bases with no gene match: 11. The V gene's germline CDR1 is SGHTA and CDR2 FQGTGA.

Turning to this clonotype: This may be a read error: a much more frequent sequence differs by one nucleotide. The chain is built from TRBV6-2 or TRBV6-3 and TRBJ2-2; no clear D gene. CDR1 MNHEY and CDR2 SVGEGT come from the germline V gene. The CDR3 totals 15 residues. The CDR3: CASSHSISQAWELFF. The CDR3 nucleotides are TGTGCCAGCAGTCACTCTATATCGCAGGCGTGGGAGCTGTTTTTT.

In its sample, this clonotype was seen many times. This rearrangement joins TRBV3-1 to TRBJ1-1; no reliable D call. V lost 4 bases and J 4 bases, leaving 22 bases between the germline ends. Germline values: CDR1 LGHDT, CDR2 YNNKEL (reference sequence). This CDR3 contains 17 residues. Written as DNA, the CDR3 is TGTGCCAGCAGCCGCTTCGTTCCCATTTCAATTCGCACTGAAGCTTTCTTT. As protein: CASSRFVPISIRTEAFF.

About this clonotype: A read error may be the cause here, since a much bigger clone is one base away. The chain recombines TRBV7-9 with TRBJ2-3; 8 nucleotides agree with TRBD2. CDR1 is SEHNR, CDR2 FQNEAQ, per germline (reference sequence). The CDR3 totals 16 residues. J gave up 2 bases and V 5 bases, and 9 bases lay outside the gene matches. CDR3 amino acids: CASSATSERVTDTQYF. Written as DNA, the CDR3 is TGTGCCAGCAGCGCGACTAGCGAGAGGGTCACAGATACGCAGTATTTT. The full variable domain, its missing parts supplied by reference TRBV7-9 and TRBJ2-3, is DTGVSQNPRHKITKRGQNVTFRCDPISEHNRLYWYRQTLGQGPEFLTYFQNEAQLEKSRLLSDRFSAERPKGSFSTLEIQRTEQGDSAMYLCASSATSERVTDTQYFGPGTRLTVL.

This clonotype occurred a few times. A much larger clonotype is one base distant, so this may be a read error. The V gene is TRBV3-1, the J gene TRBJ2-5; D remains ambiguous. This CDR3 spans 17 amino acids. Germline V lookup: CDR1 LGHDT, CDR2 YNNKEL (reference sequence). CDR3 sequence reads: CANSWRPPISFSETQYF. The CDR3 region has the DNA TGTGCCAACAGCTGGAGACCTCCCATTTCTTTCTCTGAGACCCAGTACTTC.

Comments on this clonotype: This may be a read error: a much more frequent sequence differs by one nucleotide. The chain recombines TRBV7-8 with TRBJ1-1; maybe TRBD1 (6 bases). Per the germline V gene, CDR1 is SGHVS and CDR2 is FQNEAQ. The CDR3 length is 14 residues. The CDR3 loop is CASSLQGQNTEALF. CDR3 bases: TGTGCCAGCAGCTTACAAGGACAGAACACTGAAGCTCTCTTT. Combining the CDR3 with reference TRBV7-8 and TRBJ1-1 gives the whole variable domain GAGVSQSPRYKVAKRGQDVALRCDPISGHVSLFWYQQALGQGPEFLTYFQNEAQLDKSGLPSDRFFAERPEGSVSTLKIQRTQQEDSAVYLCASSLQGQNTEALFGQGTRLTVV.

Worth noting for this clonotype: A read error may be the cause here, since a much bigger clone is one base away. The chain links TRBV15 to TRBJ2-4; unclear D gene. V was pared by 5 bases and J by 9 bases, with 14 bases between. This CDR3 comprises 13 residues. In germline, CDR1 is LNHNV, CDR2 YYDKDF (reference sequence). The CDR3 DNA follows: TGTGCCACCAGCCCCTGTACGGAATGCATTCAGTACTTC. Translation gives CATSPCTECIQYF.

The J gene is TRBJ2-7, the V gene TRBV20-1; TRBD2 matches at 14 bases. From germline, CDR1 is DFQATT and CDR2 SNEGSKA (reference sequence). The junction had 6 bases not matched to a gene; V was cut back by 3 bases and J by 5 bases. The CDR3 has 15 residues. Here the CDR3 DNA reads TGCAGTGCTAGGGTGACTAGCGGGGGGGCCAACGAGCAGTACTTC. The encoded protein is CSARVTSGGANEQYF.

With regard to this clonotype: A much larger clone is a single base away; this may be a read error. The CDR3 reads CASSRQGAVAWGYGYTF. Written as DNA, the CDR3 is TGTGCCAGTAGTCGGCAGGGGGCGGTTGCCTGGGGCTATGGCTACACCTTC. The V call is TRBV19, the J call TRBJ1-2, with 8 positions matching TRBD1. Looked up from germline, CDR1 is LNHDA and CDR2 is SQIVND (reference sequence). The J segment lost 4 bases and the V segment lost 5 bases, leaving 15 bases of the junction unmatched. The CDR3 spans 17 residues. The variable domain in full, with the rest retrieved from reference TRBV19 and TRBJ1-2, is DGGITQSPKYLFRKEGQNVTLSCEQNLNHDAMYWYRQDPGQGLRLIYYSQIVNDFQKGDIAEGYSVSREKKESFPLTVTSAQKNPTAFYLCASSRQGAVAWGYGYTFGSGTRLTVV.

This clonotype showed up many times. V gene TRBV6-4 combines with J gene TRBJ1-2; D not certain. CDR3 size: 17 residues. CDR1 and CDR2 (germline): MRHNA, SNTAGT. V shed 5 bases and J shed 4 bases, with 23 bases lying between them. CDR3 sequence: CASSIRGSHGKTYGYTF. The CDR3 bases are TGTGCCAGCAGTATCCGCGGCTCACACGGAAAGACCTATGGCTACACCTTC.

This clonotype was seen at least ten times. The V gene is TRBV6-5, the J gene TRBJ1-2; D is unclear. V was clipped by 8 bases and J by 7 bases, with 26 bases between them. CDR1 is MNHEY and CDR2 is SVGAGI in the germline V gene. CDR3 size: 16 residues. The chain's CDR3 is CASGTSERLVTLGYTF. CDR3 nucleotides: TGTGCCAGCGGTACCAGCGAAAGACTGGTGACTCTTGGCTACACCTTC.

This clonotype was picked up many times. It is unclear where the CDR3 begins or ends on the DNA, so no DNA is shown, and the CDR3 is as TCRdb lists it. The chain joins TRBV6-5 to TRBJ2-1; TRBD2, as called in the table, went unchecked against the DNA. The CDR3 comprises 23 residues, both ends counted. Germline CDR1 MNHEY, CDR2 SVGAGI. CDR3 residues: CASSYSSSGYTMSSSSGHNEQFF.

The sample holds many counts of this clonotype. The chain carries TRBV3-1 and TRBJ2-5, with D unresolved. Germline V gene lookup returns CDR1 LGHDT and CDR2 YNNKEL (reference sequence). Trimming took off 8 bases at V and 5 bases at J, with 27 bases between the two ends. This CDR3 is built from 17 residues. Here the CDR3 reads CASGATDPISFSETQYF. The CDR3 DNA reads TGTGCCAGCGGCGCTACGGATCCCATTTCTTTCTCTGAGACCCAGTACTTC.

This sequence joins TRBV20-1 and TRBJ2-4; D gene ambiguous. The CDR3 is made up of 10 amino acids. Trimming shortened V by 3 bases and J by 9 bases, and 6 bases separated the two germline ends. CDR1 DFQATT and CDR2 SNEGSKA come from the germline V gene (reference sequence). CDR3 sequence reads: CSASFGIQYF. In nucleotides, the CDR3 is TGCAGTGCTAGTTTCGGCATTCAGTACTTC.

The chain joins TRBV7-2 to TRBJ2-1; no clear D. Germline CDR1 reads SGHTA; CDR2 reads FQGNSA. Trimming took off 3 bases at V and 6 bases at J, with 6 bases between the two ends. The CDR3 has 12 amino acids. The CDR3 DNA reads as TGTGCCAGCAGCTTCATGGGCAATGAGCAGTTCTTC. Translated: CASSFMGNEQFF.

The table lists this clonotype with many counts. The chain is built from TRBV7-9 and TRBJ1-1, with 7 positions matching TRBD1. The ends lost 1 base at V and 1 base at J; junction bases unmatched: 9. Germline CDR1 and CDR2: SEHNR and FQNEAQ (reference sequence). The CDR3 sequence is 17 residues long. The CDR3 region is CASSLGRGTASNTEAFF. In DNA form, the CDR3 reads TGTGCCAGCAGCTTAGGTAGGGGGACAGCCTCGAACACTGAAGCTTTCTTT. The whole variable domain, filled in from reference TRBV7-9 and TRBJ1-1, reads DTGVSQNPRHKITKRGQNVTFRCDPISEHNRLYWYRQTLGQGPEFLTYFQNEAQLEKSRLLSDRFSAERPKGSFSTLEIQRTEQGDSAMYLCASSLGRGTASNTEAFFGQGTRLTVV.

A remark on this clonotype: One base away lies a much larger clone, so this may be a sequencing read error. V usage is TRBV6-8 and J usage is TRBJ2-2; D unclear. CDR3 length: 14 amino acids. CDR1 is MNHGY, CDR2 SAAAGT, per germline. The CDR3, as DNA: TGTGCCAGCAGTTACTTGATCAGCACCGAGGAGCTGTTTTTT. Amino acid sequence: CASSYLISTEELFF.

This clonotype was picked up one time. This may arise from a read error, as a much more abundant clone is one base away. This chain uses TRBV6-5 with TRBJ1-2; D gene ambiguous. The CDR3 extends over 17 amino acids. Per germline, CDR1 MNHEY and CDR2 SVGAGI. The CDR3 is CASSLPFCIGKTYGYSF. The CDR3 region has the DNA TGTGCCAGCAGTTTACCATTCTGCATCGGAAAGACCTATGGCTACTCCTTC.

Details on this clonotype: A much bigger clone sits one base away, suggesting this may be a read error. This chain uses TRBV7-2 with TRBJ2-7; perhaps D is TRBD1 or TRBD2 (5 bases each). The germline gives CDR1 SGHTA, CDR2 FQGNSA. Trimming removed 2 bases at V and 3 bases at J, with 11 bases between. The CDR3 consists of 14 residues. For the CDR3, the DNA is TGTGCCAGCAGCTTAAGTAGGGGAGACTACGAGCAGTACTTC. Translated: CASSLSRGDYEQYF. The full variable domain, completed using reference TRBV7-2 and TRBJ2-7, is GAGVSQSPSNKVTEKGKDVELRCDPISGHTALYWYRQSLGQGLEFLIYFQGNSAPDKSGLPSDRFSAERTGGSVSTLTIQRTQQEDSAVYLCASSLSRGDYEQYFGPGTRLTVT.

In this sample, this clonotype turned up many times. The chain is built from TRBV12-3 or TRBV12-4 and TRBJ2-2, with a weak D call TRBD1 (5 bases). The CDR3 runs to 15 residues. V lost 3 bases and J lost 5, with 13 bases in between. The CDR3 bases are TGTGCCAGCAGTTTGGCCCTTAAGGGGACCGGGGAGCTGTTTTTT. Its protein product is CASSLALKGTGELFF.

On this clonotype itself: This may arise from a read error, as a much more abundant clone is one base away. The CDR3 region has the DNA TGTGCCGGCAGCTTGGGTGCCAGGCCAGTTGGTGCCACCTTC. Protein product: CAGSLGARPVGATF. The chain has TRBV5-6 and TRBJ1-2; no clear D gene. CDR3 length: 14 residues. Germline CDR1 SGHDT, CDR2 YYEEEE.

Details on this clonotype: A much larger clone is a single base away; this may be a read error. The V call is TRBV28, the J call TRBJ1-2; no clear D gene. The germline V gene has CDR1 MDHEN and CDR2 SYDVKM. This CDR3 has 12 amino acids. The CDR3 protein is CTSSLVSYGYTF. For the CDR3, the DNA is TGTACCAGCAGTTTAGTCAGCTATGGCTACACCTTC.

This clonotype has just a few counts. V and J are TRBV20-1 and TRBJ1-6, with D perhaps TRBD1 (6 bases). V was shortened by 0 bases and J by 2 bases, with 14 bases between the two germline ends. This CDR3 comprises 17 residues. CDR1 is DFQATT, CDR2 SNEGSKA, per germline (reference sequence). CDR3 in DNA: TGCAGTGCTAGAGAGGGGGGCCGAGGAACCTATAATTCACCCCTCCACTTT. Protein product: CSAREGGRGTYNSPLHF.